The 21 T cell receptor beta chains given below trace back to one sample, sequenced in a study of blood T cells in healthy people across ages. Primers used in a second PCR of roughly 6 to 12 cycles were a sample-barcoded 5' primer and a J-beta primer mix. TCRdb independently ran MiXCR on the 5' RACE reads; one entry per CDR3 protein. The sample consists of about 570,000 distinct CDR3 sequences, about 29% of them appearing once. The same sample was also studied in work on T cells of mothers and their children.

Sequencing was performed on blood. Source of these receptors: a boy between 2 and 10 years old in good health.

V is TRBV5-6 and J is TRBJ2-7; perhaps TRBD2 as D (6 bases). V was pared by 0 bases and J by 3 bases, with 22 bases between. The CDR3 consists of 18 residues. From germline, CDR1 is SGHDT and CDR2 YYEEEE. CDR3 nucleotide sequence: TGTGCCAGCAGCTTGGCTGTTCGGGGTTGGGCGGGAAACTACGAGCAGTACTTC. It translates to CASSLAVRGWAGNYEQYF.

The V call is TRBV6-1, the J call TRBJ1-3, with D hard to call. The V end lost 0 bases, the J end lost 6 bases, and 15 bases lay between the germline ends. Germline CDR1 reads MNHNS; CDR2 reads SASEGT. The CDR3 runs 16 residues. The DNA of the CDR3 is TGTGCCAGCAGTGAAGCGAGGGTGAGGAGAGAAAACACCATATATTTT. Translation: CASSEARVRRENTIYF.

This clonotype was counted many times. V and J are TRBV11-2 and TRBJ2-5; D remains unclear. The CDR3 extends over 13 amino acids. Germline CDR1 is SGHAT and CDR2 is FQNNGV. V lost 1 base to trimming and J lost 3 bases, with 6 bases between them. CDR3 coding DNA: TGTGCCAGCAGCTTAGGGCTTAAAGAGACCCAGTACTTC. Its translation: CASSLGLKETQYF.

J is TRBJ2-5 and V is TRBV20-1; no definite D call. The CDR3 spans 14 residues. Deletions cut 3 bases from V and 0 bases from J, with 11 bases between. Germline V CDR1 and CDR2: DFQATT, SNEGSKA (reference sequence). This CDR3 is CSARLRAYQETQYF. The CDR3, as DNA: TGCAGTGCTAGGTTAAGGGCTTACCAAGAGACCCAGTACTTC.

This clonotype appeared a few times. This chain joins TRBV9 and TRBJ2-5, with 7 nucleotides matching TRBD2. The CDR3 contains 15 residues. Germline V gene sequence: CDR1 SGDLS, CDR2 YYNGEE. Trimming cost V 3 bases and J 5 bases; bases outside gene matches: 10. In nucleotides, the CDR3 is TGTGCCAGCAGCGCCACGGGACTAAAACTGGAGACCCAGTACTTC. Translated, it gives CASSATGLKLETQYF.

This clonotype was detected only a few times. The chain couples TRBV7-2 to TRBJ1-2; D perhaps matches TRBD1 (5 bases). V was shortened by 4 bases and J by 3 bases, with 9 bases between the two germline ends. Germline CDR1 SGHTA, CDR2 FQGNSA. The CDR3 contains 13 residues. The CDR3 loop reads CASSSLGDYGYTF. DNA of the CDR3: TGTGCCAGCAGCTCCTTAGGGGACTATGGCTACACCTTC.

This sequence joins TRBV11-2 and TRBJ2-1; 14 positions agree with TRBD2. The J call may be incorrect, as the DNA end agrees better with TRBJ2-5. CDR3 size: 16 residues. Germline assignment: CDR1 SGHAT and CDR2 FQNNGV. CDR3 nucleotide sequence: TGTGCCAGCAGCCCGGGGACTAGCGGGAGCCAAGAGACCCAGTACTTC. Its translation: CASSPGTSGSQETQYF.

This clonotype was counted at least ten times. The chain uses TRBV4-2 and TRBJ2-3; no reliable D call. The V and J ends lost 1 base and 4 bases respectively, with 9 bases between them. The CDR3 extends over 14 amino acids. The V gene's germline CDR1 is LGHNA and CDR2 YNFKEQ. The CDR3 coding sequence is TGTGCCAGCAGCCAAGGGGGTTGGGCAGATACGCAGTATTTT. Encoded protein: CASSQGGWADTQYF.

This clonotype was picked up a small number of times. CDR3 nucleotides: TGTGCCAGCTGGTTAGGGACTATTTCCGGGGAGCTGTTTTTT. This translates into CASWLGTISGELFF. V usage is TRBV6-6 and J usage is TRBJ2-2; 7 bases fit TRBD2. The germline CDR1 and CDR2 sequences are MNHNY and SVGAGI (reference sequence). V shed 8 bases and J 6 bases; nucleotides not matched to a gene: 9. This CDR3 region has 14 residues.

The V call is TRBV20-1, the J call TRBJ2-1; D may correspond to TRBD1 or TRBD2 (5 bases each). The CDR3 extends over 14 amino acids. The ends were cut back, 5 bases at V and 8 bases at J, with 19 bases in the middle. CDR1 and CDR2 (germline): DFQATT, SNEGSKA (reference sequence). The CDR3, as DNA: TGCAGTGCTCGCCGGGACCTGTTCGGGGATGAGCAGTTCTTC. It translates to CSARRDLFGDEQFF.

The rearrangement links TRBV12-3 or TRBV12-4 to TRBJ2-3; D may correspond to TRBD1 or TRBD2 (5 bases each). The CDR3 has 14 residues. V lost 4 bases and J 4 bases, leaving 12 bases between the germline ends. The CDR3, as DNA: TGTGCCAGCAGTTGGGGGTCTTCTGCAGATACGCAGTATTTT. This encodes CASSWGSSADTQYF.

This clonotype was picked up a small number of times. This rearrangement joins TRBV5-1 to TRBJ1-1; D not resolved. V dropped 6 bases and J dropped 0 bases, with 9 bases sitting between them. Germline V gene sequence: CDR1 SGHRS, CDR2 YFSETQ. The CDR3 length is 13 residues. CDR3 amino acids: CASTLEVNTEAFF. The DNA of the CDR3 is TGCGCCAGCACCTTAGAGGTGAACACTGAAGCTTTCTTT.

This clonotype has a single count. V and J are TRBV20-1 and TRBJ2-1; D is uncertain. The end of the DNA is better explained by TRBJ2-7, so the J call may be wrong. The germline gives CDR1 DFQATT, CDR2 SNEGSKA (reference sequence). The CDR3 covers 13 residues. The CDR3 sequence is CSARTHLSYEQYF. The CDR3 coding sequence is TGCAGTGCCCGTACTCATCTATCGTACGAGCAGTACTTC.

There are a few counts of this clonotype. The gene calls are TRBV13 and TRBJ2-5, with TRBD1 matching 7 bases. Germline assignment: CDR1 PRHDT and CDR2 FYEKMQ (reference sequence). The length of the CDR3 is 14 residues. V shed 5 bases, J shed 6 bases, and the junction held 9 bases outside the gene matches. CDR3 sequence: CASSIRGPEKTQYF. For the CDR3, the DNA is TGTGCCAGCAGCATTAGGGGGCCTGAGAAGACCCAGTACTTC.

This clonotype was seen a handful of times. The genes are TRBV12-3 or TRBV12-4 and TRBJ2-4, with D unclear. The CDR3 is 14 residues long. The V end lost 3 bases, the J end lost 6 bases, and 12 bases lay between the germline ends. CDR3 coding DNA: TGTGCCAGCAGTTTGAGTAGCCTTGGAAACATTCAGTACTTC. This gives the protein CASSLSSLGNIQYF.

This clonotype has just a few counts. The rearrangement links TRBV6-5 to TRBJ1-1, with 7 bases lining up with TRBD1. Germline assignment: CDR1 MNHEY and CDR2 SVGAGI. The length of the CDR3 is 17 residues. V shed 2 bases and J 4 bases; nucleotides not matched to a gene: 13. CDR3 nucleotide sequence: TGTGCCAGCAGTTACGCGAGGCTTCGACAGGGAGGCACTGAAGCTTTCTTT. This gives the protein CASSYARLRQGGTEAFF.

The chain combines TRBV2 with TRBJ2-7; TRBD1 aligns across 9 bases. Germline V gene lookup returns CDR1 SNHLY and CDR2 FYNNEI. The V and J ends lost 4 bases and 4 bases, in that order; junction bases with no gene match: 11. The CDR3 is 16 amino acids. CDR3 region: CASSGSLDRGLYEQYF. For the CDR3, the DNA is TGTGCCAGCAGTGGAAGTTTGGACAGGGGTTTGTACGAGCAGTACTTC.

This chain joins TRBV5-1 and TRBJ2-7, with a weak D call TRBD2 (5 bases). The V end was cut by 4 bases, the J end by 6 bases, with 11 bases between. Per germline, CDR1 SGHRS and CDR2 YFSETQ. CDR3 length equals 12 residues. CDR3 DNA: TGCGCCAGCAGCCCTAGCATCGGCGAGCAGTACTTC. Translating it yields CASSPSIGEQYF.

The V gene is TRBV5-4, the J gene TRBJ1-1; D not resolved. The CDR3 runs 14 residues. Germline V lookup: CDR1 SGHNT, CDR2 YYREEE (reference sequence). The V end was cut by 4 bases, the J end by 2 bases, with 12 bases between. CDR3 residues: CASSPLSKNTEAFF. Here the CDR3 DNA reads TGTGCCAGCAGCCCCTTGTCGAAAAACACTGAAGCTTTCTTT.

This clonotype was picked up a small number of times. J is TRBJ2-5 and V is TRBV30; D unclear. Germline CDR1 is GTSNPN and CDR2 is SVGIG (reference sequence). CDR3 size: 12 residues. V was cut by 7 bases and J by 1 base, with 10 bases left in between. The CDR3 loop reads CAYRPVQETQYF. The CDR3 coding sequence is TGTGCCTACCGTCCGGTCCAAGAGACCCAGTACTTC.

V and J are TRBV10-3 and TRBJ2-5; a possible D gene is TRBD2 (6 bases). The tail of the sequence fits TRBJ2-7 better, so the J call may be wrong. Per the germline V gene, CDR1 is ENHRY and CDR2 is SYGVKD. This CDR3 region has 16 residues. In nucleotides, the CDR3 is TGTGCCATCAGTGAGTCTTTAGGGACTCCTCAGGGCGAGCAGTACTTC. Translation gives CAISESLGTPQGEQYF.